One TCR beta chain is described in this entry. Its antigen is unidentified. This sample stems from a study of human T cells and chemical hapten exposure. Across the whole study: Donors were sensitized with 2% DPC on the upper inner arm. Scalp application of diphenylcyclopropenone was performed weekly in patients across the entire approximately 24-week study.

MiXCR, run by TCRdb on the RACE reads, gives a single entry per CDR3 protein. The sample carries around 60,000 distinct CDR3 sequences, around 7% recorded once. Trimming took off 5 bases at V and 7 bases at J, with 18 bases between the two ends. The CDR3 is 15 residues long. The V gene's germline CDR1 is DFQATT and CDR2 SNEGSKA (reference sequence). The time point denotes: pre-sensitization, week 0. Regarding treatment: therapeutic diphenylcyclopropenone sensitization with weekly scalp DPC. Those who donated were patients with alopecia, 18 to 70 years of age, and suitable for DPC. General study findings and limits: Patch test score tracked positively with PT1 expanded TCR counts.

This chain links TRBV20-1 with TRBJ1-6; D call uncertain. The source is a woman aged 25 to 39 with alopecia areata. Some clones in this sample may be carry-over from other donors' samples. This material consisted of whole blood, taken in connection with sensitization to the hapten diphenylcyclopropenone (DPC). CDR3 amino acids: CSAEGSGEGNSPLHF. CDR3 nucleotides: TGCAGTGCTGAAGGGAGTGGGGAAGGGAATTCACCCCTCCACTTT.